This T cell receptor (beta chain) came from a study of blood T cells in healthy people across ages. Study-wide results and limits: Researchers said unsorted PBMCs prevented a conclusive naive versus antigen-experienced comparison.

This CDR3 is 15 amino acids long. The V gene lost 4 bases and the J gene lost 6 bases, with 16 bases spanning the gap. In germline, CDR1 is SGHTA, CDR2 FQGNSA. This clonotype was recorded a few times. As yet, its antigen is unknown. Then a second PCR, running about 6 to 12 cycles, was carried out with a sample-barcoded 5' primer and a J-beta primer mix. Every cDNA molecule bore a tag from a template-switch adaptor containing 12 random nucleotides. TCRdb reprocessed the 5' RACE reads via MiXCR and lists one record per CDR3 protein. Seen here are 1.5 million to 2 million distinct CDR3 sequences, 28% observed once, and the top ten hold 7.7%.

The V gene is TRBV7-2, the J gene TRBJ2-1; D is possibly TRBD2 (6 bases). This sequence was found in a woman younger than 45 in good health. Sequencing used blood. The CDR3 loop reads CASSSGLLHANEQFF. DNA of the CDR3: TGTGCCAGCAGCTCGGGACTCCTTCACGCCAATGAGCAGTTCTTC.